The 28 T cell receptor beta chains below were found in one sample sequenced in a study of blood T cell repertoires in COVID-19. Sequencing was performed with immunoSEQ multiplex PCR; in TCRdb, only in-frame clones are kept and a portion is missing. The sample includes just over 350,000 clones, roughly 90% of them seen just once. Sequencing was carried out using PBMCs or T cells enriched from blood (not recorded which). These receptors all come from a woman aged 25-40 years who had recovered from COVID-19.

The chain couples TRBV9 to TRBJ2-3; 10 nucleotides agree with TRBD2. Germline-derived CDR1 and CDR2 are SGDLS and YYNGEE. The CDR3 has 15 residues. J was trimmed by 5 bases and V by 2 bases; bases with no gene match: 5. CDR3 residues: CASSVSGGPGDTQYF. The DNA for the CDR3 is TGTGCCAGCAGCGTTAGCGGGGGGCCTGGAGATACGCAGTATTTT.

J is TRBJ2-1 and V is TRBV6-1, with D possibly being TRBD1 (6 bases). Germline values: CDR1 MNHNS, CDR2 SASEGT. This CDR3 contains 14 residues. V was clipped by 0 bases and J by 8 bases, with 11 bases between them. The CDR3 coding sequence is TGTGCCAGCAGTGAAGCGCCACAGGGATATGAGCAGTTCTTC. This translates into CASSEAPQGYEQFF.

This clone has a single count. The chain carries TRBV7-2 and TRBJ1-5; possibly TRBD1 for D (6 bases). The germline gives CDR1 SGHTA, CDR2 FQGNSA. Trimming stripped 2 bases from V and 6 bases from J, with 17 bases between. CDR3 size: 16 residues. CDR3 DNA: TGTGCCAGCAGCTTATATTCCAGGGTAGGGGGTCAGCCCCAGCATTTT. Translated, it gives CASSLYSRVGGQPQHF.

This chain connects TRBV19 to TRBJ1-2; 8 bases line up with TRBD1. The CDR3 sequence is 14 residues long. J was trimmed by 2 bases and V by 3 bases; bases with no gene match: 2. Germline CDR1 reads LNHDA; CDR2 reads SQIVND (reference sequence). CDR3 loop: CASSMGQANYGYTF. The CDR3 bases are TGTGCCAGTAGTATGGGACAGGCGAACTATGGCTACACCTTC.

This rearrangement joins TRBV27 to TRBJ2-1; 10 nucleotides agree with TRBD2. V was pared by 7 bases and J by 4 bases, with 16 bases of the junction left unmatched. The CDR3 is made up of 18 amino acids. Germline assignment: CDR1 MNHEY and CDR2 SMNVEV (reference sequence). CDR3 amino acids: CASTWGLAGAPSYNEQFF. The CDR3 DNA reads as TGTGCCAGCACCTGGGGGCTAGCGGGAGCCCCAAGTTACAATGAGCAGTTCTTC.

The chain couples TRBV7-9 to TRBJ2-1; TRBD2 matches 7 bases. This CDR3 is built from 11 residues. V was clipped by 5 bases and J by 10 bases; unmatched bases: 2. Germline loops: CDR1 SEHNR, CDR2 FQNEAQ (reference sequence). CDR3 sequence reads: CASSNGGEQFF. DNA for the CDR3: TGTGCCAGCAGCAACGGGGGGGAGCAGTTCTTC.

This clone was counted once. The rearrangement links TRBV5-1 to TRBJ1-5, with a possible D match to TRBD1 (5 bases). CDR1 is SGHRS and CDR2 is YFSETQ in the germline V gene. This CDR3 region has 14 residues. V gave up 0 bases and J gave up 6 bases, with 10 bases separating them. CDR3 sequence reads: CASSLDGGVQPQHF. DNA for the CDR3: TGCGCCAGCAGCTTGGATGGAGGGGTTCAGCCCCAGCATTTT. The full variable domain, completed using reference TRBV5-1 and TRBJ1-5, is KAGVTQTPRYLIKTRGQQVTLSCSPISGHRSVSWYQQTPGQGLQFLFEYFSETQRNKGNFPGRFSGRQFSNSRSEMNVSTLELGDSALYLCASSLDGGVQPQHFGDGTRLSIL.

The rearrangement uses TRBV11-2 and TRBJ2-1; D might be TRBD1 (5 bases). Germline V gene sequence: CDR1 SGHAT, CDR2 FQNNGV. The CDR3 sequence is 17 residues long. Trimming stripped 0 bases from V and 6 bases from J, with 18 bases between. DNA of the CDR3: TGTGCCAGCAGCTTAGATCCATACAGGTTACTCATCAATGAGCAGTTCTTC. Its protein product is CASSLDPYRLLINEQFF.

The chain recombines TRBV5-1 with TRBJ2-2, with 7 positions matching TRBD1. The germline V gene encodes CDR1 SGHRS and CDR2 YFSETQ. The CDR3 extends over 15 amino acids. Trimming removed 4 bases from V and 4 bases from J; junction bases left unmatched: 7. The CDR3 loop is CASSPRDSSTGELFF. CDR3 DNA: TGCGCCAGCAGCCCCCGGGACAGCTCCACCGGGGAGCTGTTTTTT.

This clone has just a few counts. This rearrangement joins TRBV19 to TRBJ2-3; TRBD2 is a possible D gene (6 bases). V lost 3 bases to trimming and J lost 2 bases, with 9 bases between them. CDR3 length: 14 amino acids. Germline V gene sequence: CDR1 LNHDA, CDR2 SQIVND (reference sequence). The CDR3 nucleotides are TGTGCCAGTAGTATTAGGGAGGCCACAGATACGCAGTATTTT. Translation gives CASSIREATDTQYF.

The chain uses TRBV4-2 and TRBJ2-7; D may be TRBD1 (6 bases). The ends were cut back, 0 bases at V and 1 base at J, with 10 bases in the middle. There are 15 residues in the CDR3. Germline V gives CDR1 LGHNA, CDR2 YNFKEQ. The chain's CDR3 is CASSQEGGGSYEQYF. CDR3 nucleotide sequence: TGTGCCAGCAGCCAAGAAGGGGGTGGGTCCTACGAGCAGTACTTC.

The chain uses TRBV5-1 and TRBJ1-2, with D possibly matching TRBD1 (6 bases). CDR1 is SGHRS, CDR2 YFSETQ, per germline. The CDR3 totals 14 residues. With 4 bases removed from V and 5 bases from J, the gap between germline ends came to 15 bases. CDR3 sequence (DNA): TGCGCCAGCAGCCCCCGGACAGTCCTTTATGGCTACACCTTC. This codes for CASSPRTVLYGYTF.

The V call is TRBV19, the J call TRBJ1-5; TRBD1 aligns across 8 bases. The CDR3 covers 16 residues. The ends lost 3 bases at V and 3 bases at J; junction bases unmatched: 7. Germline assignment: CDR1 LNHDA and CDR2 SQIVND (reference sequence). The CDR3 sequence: CASSILLDRDNQPQHF. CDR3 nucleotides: TGTGCCAGTAGTATCCTACTGGACAGGGACAATCAGCCCCAGCATTTT. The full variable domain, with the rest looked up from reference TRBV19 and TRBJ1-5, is DGGITQSPKYLFRKEGQNVTLSCEQNLNHDAMYWYRQDPGQGLRLIYYSQIVNDFQKGDIAEGYSVSREKKESFPLTVTSAQKNPTAFYLCASSILLDRDNQPQHFGDGTRLSIL.

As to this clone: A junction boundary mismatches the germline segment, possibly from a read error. The CDR3: CASSLAVGYEQYF. For the CDR3, the DNA is TGTGCTAGCAGCTTAGCAGTCGGGTACGAGCAGTACTTC. The gene calls are TRBV7-7 and TRBJ2-7; D is ambiguous. Germline V gene data show CDR1 as SSHAT and CDR2 as FNYEAQ (reference sequence). This CDR3 spans 13 amino acids. The full variable domain, its missing parts supplied by reference TRBV7-7 and TRBJ2-7, is GAGVSQSPRYKVTKRGQDVTLRCDPISSHATLYWYQQALGQGPEFLTYFNYEAQPDKSGLPSDRFSAERPEGSISTLTIQRTEQRDSAMYRCASSLAVGYEQYFGPGTRLTVT.

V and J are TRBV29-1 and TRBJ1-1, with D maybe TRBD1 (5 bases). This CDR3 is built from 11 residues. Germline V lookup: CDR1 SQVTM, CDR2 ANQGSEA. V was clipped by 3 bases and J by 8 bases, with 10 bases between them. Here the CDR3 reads CSVDRQGEAFF. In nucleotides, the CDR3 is TGCAGCGTTGATCGGCAGGGCGAAGCTTTCTTT.

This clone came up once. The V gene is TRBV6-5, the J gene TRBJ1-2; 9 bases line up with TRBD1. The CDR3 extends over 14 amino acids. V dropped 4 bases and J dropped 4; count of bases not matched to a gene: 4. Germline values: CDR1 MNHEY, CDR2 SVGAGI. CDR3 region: CASSWDRESYGYTF. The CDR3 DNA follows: TGTGCCAGCAGTTGGGACAGGGAGAGCTATGGCTACACCTTC.

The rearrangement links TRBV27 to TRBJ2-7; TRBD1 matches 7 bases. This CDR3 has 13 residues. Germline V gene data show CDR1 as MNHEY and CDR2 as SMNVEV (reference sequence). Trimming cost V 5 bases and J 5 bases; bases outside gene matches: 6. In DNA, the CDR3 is TGTGCCAGCAGTCCGGGACAGCCCCACGAGCAGTACTTC. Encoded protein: CASSPGQPHEQYF.

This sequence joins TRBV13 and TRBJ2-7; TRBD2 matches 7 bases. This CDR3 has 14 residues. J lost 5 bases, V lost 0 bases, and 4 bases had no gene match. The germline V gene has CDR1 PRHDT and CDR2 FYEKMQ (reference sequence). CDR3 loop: CASSLGGGSNEQYF. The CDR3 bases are TGTGCCAGCAGCTTAGGGGGAGGGTCCAACGAGCAGTACTTC.

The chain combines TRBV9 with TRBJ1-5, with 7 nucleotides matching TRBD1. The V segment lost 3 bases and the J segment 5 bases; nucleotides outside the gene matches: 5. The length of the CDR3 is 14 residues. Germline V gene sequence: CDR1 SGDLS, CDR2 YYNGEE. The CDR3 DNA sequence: TGTGCCAGCAGCGAATCGACAGGGTATCAGCCCCAGCATTTT. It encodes CASSESTGYQPQHF.

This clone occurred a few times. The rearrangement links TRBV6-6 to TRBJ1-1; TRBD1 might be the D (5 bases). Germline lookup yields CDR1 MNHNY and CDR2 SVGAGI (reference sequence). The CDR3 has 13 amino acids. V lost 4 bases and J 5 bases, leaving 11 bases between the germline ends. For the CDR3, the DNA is TGTGCCAGCAGTTGGACGGGGGTGACTGAAGCTTTCTTT. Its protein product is CASSWTGVTEAFF.

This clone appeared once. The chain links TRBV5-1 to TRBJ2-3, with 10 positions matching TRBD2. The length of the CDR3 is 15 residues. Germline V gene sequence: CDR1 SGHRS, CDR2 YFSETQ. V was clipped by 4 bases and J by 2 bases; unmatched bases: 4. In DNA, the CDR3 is TGCGCCAGCAGCGGGCTAGCGGGGGCCACAGATACGCAGTATTTT. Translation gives CASSGLAGATDTQYF.

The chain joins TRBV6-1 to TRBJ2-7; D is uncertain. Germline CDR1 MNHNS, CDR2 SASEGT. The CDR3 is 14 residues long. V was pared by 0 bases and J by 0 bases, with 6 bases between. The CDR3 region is CASSEATSSYEQYF. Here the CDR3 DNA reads TGTGCCAGCAGTGAAGCAACGAGCTCCTACGAGCAGTACTTC.

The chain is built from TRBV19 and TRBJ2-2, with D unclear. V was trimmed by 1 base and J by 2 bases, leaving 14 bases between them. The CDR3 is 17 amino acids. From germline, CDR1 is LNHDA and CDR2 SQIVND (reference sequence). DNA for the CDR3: TGTGCCAGTAGTATAGCCCCTGCACATGTCAACACCGGGGAGCTGTTTTTT. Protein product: CASSIAPAHVNTGELFF.

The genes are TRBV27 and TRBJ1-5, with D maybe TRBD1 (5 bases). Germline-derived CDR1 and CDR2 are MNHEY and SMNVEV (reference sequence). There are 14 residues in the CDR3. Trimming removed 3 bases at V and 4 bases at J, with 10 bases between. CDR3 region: CASSFDGGNQPQHF. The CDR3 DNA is TGTGCCAGCAGTTTTGACGGGGGGAATCAGCCCCAGCATTTT.

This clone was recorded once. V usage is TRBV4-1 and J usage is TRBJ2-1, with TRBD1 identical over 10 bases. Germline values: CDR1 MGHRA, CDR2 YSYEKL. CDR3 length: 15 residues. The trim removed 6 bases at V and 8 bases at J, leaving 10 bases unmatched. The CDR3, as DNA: TGCGCCAGCAGTGGTATCGGGACAGGGGCGGATGAGCAGTTCTTC. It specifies CASSGIGTGADEQFF.

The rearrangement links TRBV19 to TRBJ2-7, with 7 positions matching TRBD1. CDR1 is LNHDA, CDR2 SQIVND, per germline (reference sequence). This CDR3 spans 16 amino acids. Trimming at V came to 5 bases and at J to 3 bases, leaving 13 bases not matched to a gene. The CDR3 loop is CASSVGTDRELYEQYF. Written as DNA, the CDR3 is TGTGCCAGTAGTGTAGGGACAGACAGGGAACTCTACGAGCAGTACTTC.

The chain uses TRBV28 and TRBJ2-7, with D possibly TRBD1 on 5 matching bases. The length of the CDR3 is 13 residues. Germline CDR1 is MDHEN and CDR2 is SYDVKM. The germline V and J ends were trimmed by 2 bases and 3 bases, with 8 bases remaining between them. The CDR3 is CASSLNRYYEQYF. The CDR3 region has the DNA TGTGCCAGCAGTTTAAACAGGTACTACGAGCAGTACTTC. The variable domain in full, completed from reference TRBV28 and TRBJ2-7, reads DVKVTQSSRYLVKRTGEKVFLECVQDMDHENMFWYRQDPGLGLRLIYFSYDVKMKEKGDIPEGYSVSREKKERFSLILESASTNQTSMYLCASSLNRYYEQYFGPGTRLTVT.

The CDR3, as DNA: TGTGCCACCTCAGGGACAGGGGGTAGCACAGATACGCAGTATTTT. As protein: CATSGTGGSTDTQYF. The rearrangement links TRBV2 to TRBJ2-3; 11 bases map to TRBD1. Germline V gene lookup returns CDR1 SNHLY and CDR2 FYNNEI. The CDR3 has 15 amino acids. J gave up 0 bases and V 10 bases, and 6 bases lay outside the gene matches.